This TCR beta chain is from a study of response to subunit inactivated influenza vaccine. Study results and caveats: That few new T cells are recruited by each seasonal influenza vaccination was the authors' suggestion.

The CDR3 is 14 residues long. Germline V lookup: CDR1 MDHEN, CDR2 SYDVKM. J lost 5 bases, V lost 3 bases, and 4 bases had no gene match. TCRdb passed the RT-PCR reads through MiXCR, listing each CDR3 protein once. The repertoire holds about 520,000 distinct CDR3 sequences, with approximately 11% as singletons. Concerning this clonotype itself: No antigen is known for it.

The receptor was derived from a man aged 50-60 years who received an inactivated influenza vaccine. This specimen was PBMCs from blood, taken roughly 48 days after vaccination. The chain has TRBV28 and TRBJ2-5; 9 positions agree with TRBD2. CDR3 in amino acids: CASSFAGGQETQYF. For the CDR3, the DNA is TGTGCCAGCAGTTTTGCGGGGGGGCAGGAGACCCAGTACTTC.